Each of the 7 T cell receptor beta chains below was sequenced from the same sample in a study of blood T cell repertoires in COVID-19. Sequencing used immunoSEQ multiplex PCR; TCRdb keeps in-frame clones, though not all of them. The data show over 150,000 clones, with approximately 90% seen just once and approximately 0.5% held by the top ten. Specimen: peripheral blood. The receptors shown here come from a man aged 50 to 59 with acute or convalescent COVID-19.

This sequence joins TRBV7-8 and TRBJ1-1; D is unresolved. V was shortened by 3 bases and J by 1 base, with 3 bases between the two germline ends. CDR1 is SGHVS, CDR2 FQNEAQ, per germline. The CDR3 length is 12 residues. The CDR3 DNA is TGTGCCAGCAGCTTTAAGAACACTGAAGCTTTCTTT. It is translated as CASSFKNTEAFF. Complete variable domain (other parts from reference TRBV7-8 and TRBJ1-1): GAGVSQSPRYKVAKRGQDVALRCDPISGHVSLFWYQQALGQGPEFLTYFQNEAQLDKSGLPSDRFFAERPEGSVSTLKIQRTQQEDSAVYLCASSFKNTEAFFGQGTRLTVV.

The rearrangement links TRBV4-1 to TRBJ2-4; TRBD1 matches 9 bases. J lost 8 bases, V lost 4 bases, and 6 bases had no gene match. The CDR3 runs to 14 residues. CDR1 is MGHRA, CDR2 YSYEKL, per germline. CDR3 in DNA: TGCGCCAGCAGCCGAAAACAGGGGGCAGACATTCAGTACTTC. Its translation is CASSRKQGADIQYF.

The chain carries TRBV11-2 and TRBJ2-1; D may be TRBD1 (6 bases). This CDR3 is 15 amino acids long. CDR1 is SGHAT and CDR2 is FQNNGV in the germline V gene. With 1 base removed from V and 3 bases from J, the gap between germline ends came to 10 bases. This CDR3 is CASSLVPDSYNEQFF. As DNA, the CDR3 is TGTGCCAGCAGCTTAGTTCCGGACAGCTACAATGAGCAGTTCTTC.

This chain uses TRBV24-1 with TRBJ2-3; 7 bases are shared with TRBD2. Germline assignment: CDR1 KGHDR and CDR2 SFDVKD. The CDR3 sequence is 16 residues long. Unmatched junction bases numbered 6, after V lost 3 bases and J lost 1 base. The CDR3 sequence: CATSDPSAGGTDTQYF. DNA of the CDR3: TGTGCCACCAGTGATCCCTCGGCGGGGGGCACAGATACGCAGTATTTT.

The CDR3 DNA reads as TGTGCCATCAGTCAAACTAGTATGTCTGAGGACGAGCAGTACTTC. It encodes CAISQTSMSEDEQYF. The rearrangement links TRBV10-3 to TRBJ2-7; the D gene is possibly TRBD2 (5 bases). The CDR3 covers 15 residues. Trimming cost V 5 bases and J 5 bases, with 19 bases left between them. CDR1 is ENHRY and CDR2 is SYGVKD in the germline V gene.

This clone was seen just once. The chain employs TRBV14 and TRBJ1-1; 7 bases line up with TRBD1. Germline loops: CDR1 SGHDN, CDR2 FVKESK. The CDR3 spans 16 residues. J was trimmed by 4 bases and V by 1 base; bases with no gene match: 9. In DNA form, the CDR3 reads TGTGCCAGCAGCCAAGTACCGGTACAGGGGTTCACTGAAGCTTTCTTT. This sequence encodes CASSQVPVQGFTEAFF.

The V and J genes are TRBV4-3 and TRBJ1-3; the match to TRBD1 covers 8 bases. Germline trimming cut 1 base from V and 4 bases from J; bases unmatched to any gene: 3. CDR1 and CDR2 (germline): LGHNA, YSLEER. CDR3 length: 15 residues. This CDR3 reads CASSQGQGKGNTIYF. CDR3 in DNA: TGCGCCAGCAGCCAAGGACAGGGGAAAGGAAACACCATATATTTT.